The subject of this entry is one T cell receptor beta chain. The record originates from a study of sequential checkpoint blockade in melanoma. Study at large: Both treatment sequences were followed by maintenance nivolumab.

Data came from immunoSEQ multiplex PCR; TCRdb stores just in-frame clones and leaves some out. The sample carries over 25,000 clones, more than 70% recorded once. Germline loops: CDR1 PRHDT, CDR2 FYEKMQ (reference sequence). Trimming pared 5 bases from V and 5 bases from J, leaving 19 bases between. The CDR3 spans 15 residues. Noted treatment: randomized to nivolumab then ipilimumab (arm A) or the reverse (arm B). PBMC sorting kept live CD3+CD8+ cells without CD19 or CD56. The gene calls are TRBV13 and TRBJ2-7, with D perhaps TRBD2 (7 bases). The specimen comprised CD8+ T cells sorted from blood (inferred from file names), sampled from a patient given nivolumab and ipilimumab in sequence. The receptor's source is a human donor with melanoma. This chain's CDR3 is CASSARGGGPDEQYF. The CDR3 DNA is TGTGCCAGCAGCGCCCGGGGAGGGGGGCCAGACGAGCAGTACTTC.